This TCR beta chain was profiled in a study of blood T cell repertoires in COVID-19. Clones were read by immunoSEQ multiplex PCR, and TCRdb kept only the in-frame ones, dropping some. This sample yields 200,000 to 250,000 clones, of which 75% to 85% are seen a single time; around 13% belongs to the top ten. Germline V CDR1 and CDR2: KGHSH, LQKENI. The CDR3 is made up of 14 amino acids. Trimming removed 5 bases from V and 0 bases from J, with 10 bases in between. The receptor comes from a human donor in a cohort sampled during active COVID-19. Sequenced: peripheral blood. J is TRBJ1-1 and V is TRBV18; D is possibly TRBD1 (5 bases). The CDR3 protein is CASSIDRLNTEAFF. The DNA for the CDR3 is TGTGCCAGCTCAATTGACAGACTGAACACTGAAGCTTTCTTT. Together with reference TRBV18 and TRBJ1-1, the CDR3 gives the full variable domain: NAGVMQNPRHLVRRRGQEARLRCSPMKGHSHVYWYRQLPEEGLKFMVYLQKENIIDESGMPKERFSAEFPKEGPSILRIQQVVRGDSAAYFCASSIDRLNTEAFFGQGTRLTVV.